Following are 10 T cell receptor beta chains from one sample sequenced in a study of T cells expressing NK-cell markers. Following a re-call of the 5' RACE reads, TCRdb has one entry per CDR3 protein and lacks DNA. Its listing shows some 460,000 distinct CDR3 sequences. Sample: blood T cells: a sorted CD56 or NKG2C T cell subset, CD4+ or CD8+ T cells, or bulk PBMC T cells (not recorded which). All receptors come from a woman aged 45-65 years in good health.

The chain uses TRBV4-1 and TRBJ1-2; TCRdb outputs TRBD1, but without DNA this stays unchecked. The CDR3 totals 17 residues. Germline V gives CDR1 MGHRA, CDR2 YSYEKL. The CDR3 region is CASSQFILTGKTYGYTF.

The chain has TRBV9 and TRBJ1-1; no DNA is available, so the TRBD1 call from TCRdb remains unchecked. Germline V gene sequence: CDR1 SGDLS, CDR2 YYNGEE. The CDR3 totals 15 residues. CDR3 loop: CASSPRLRGNPEAFF. The complete variable domain, with remaining parts taken from reference TRBV9 and TRBJ1-1, reads DSGVTQTPKHLITATGQRVTLRCSPRSGDLSVYWYQQSLDQGLQFLIQYYNGEERAKGNILERFSAQQFPDLHSELNLSSLELGDSALYFCASSPRLRGNPEAFFGQGTRLTVV.

This chain connects TRBV4-1 to TRBJ1-1. Germline loops: CDR1 MGHRA, CDR2 YSYEKL. The CDR3 is made up of 16 amino acids. The CDR3 is CASSLEVVDAGMRAFF.

The chain links TRBV5-1 to TRBJ2-1; TCRdb's D call of TRBD1 is untestable without DNA. The CDR3 covers 16 residues. CDR1 is SGHRS, CDR2 YFSETQ, per germline. The chain's CDR3 is CASSTLGQGAHNEQFF.

J is TRBJ2-7 and V is TRBV7-7; absent DNA, TCRdb's TRBD1 call cannot be checked. The CDR3 length is 14 residues. The germline CDR1 and CDR2 sequences are SSHAT and FNYEAQ (reference sequence). The chain's CDR3 is CASSSGQGVGEQYF.

The chain combines TRBV20-1 with TRBJ2-1. This CDR3 region has 14 residues. CDR1 is DFQATT, CDR2 SNEGSKA, per germline (reference sequence). CDR3 residues: CSAREPLSKGEQFF.

V gene TRBV20-1 combines with J gene TRBJ1-2; the D call from TCRdb, TRBD1, cannot be confirmed without DNA. Germline loops: CDR1 DFQATT, CDR2 SNEGSKA (reference sequence). The CDR3 sequence is 14 residues long. The CDR3 spells CSASMQGRSYGYTF.

The chain recombines TRBV29-1 with TRBJ2-3; TCRdb lists TRBD2, though no DNA is available to test this call. The CDR3 runs 14 residues. CDR1 is SQVTM and CDR2 is ANQGSEA in the germline V gene. The CDR3 protein is CSVRGGSGTDTQYF.

This rearrangement joins TRBV12-3 or TRBV12-4 to TRBJ2-1. The CDR3 length is 13 residues. CDR3 region: CASRLAVYNEQFF.

The V and J genes are TRBV12-3 or TRBV12-4 and TRBJ1-1. The CDR3 totals 16 residues. CDR3 protein: CASSGALRDGNTEAFF.